This TCR beta chain emerged from a study of regulatory T cells in long-lasting Graves disease. Time point reported: newly diagnosed GD, antithyroid drugs for less than 3 months. There was RNA extracted from PBMCs, and the TCR library was made from it. Libraries of TCR beta came from iRepertoire HTBI primers plus Arm-PCR of CDR3 regions. In TCRdb, the multiplex PCR reads were re-called with MiXCR into one record per CDR3 protein. Of approximately 400,000 distinct CDR3 sequences listed, about 16% are singletons. There are many counts of this clonotype. Trimming cost V 0 bases and J 4 bases, with 13 bases left between them. Germline loops: CDR1 DFQATT, CDR2 SNEGSKA (reference sequence). This CDR3 spans 15 amino acids. This sample also appeared in a second study, on T cells in Graves' hyperthyroidism and ophthalmopathy. That study reports: Stability of Graves' hyperthyroidism was defined as absent ophthalmopathy progression within 18 months.

The chain couples TRBV20-1 to TRBJ1-5; weak D call: TRBD1 (5 bases). This TCR was recovered from a woman aged 25 to 45 with Graves disease. Source: peripheral blood mononuclear cells (PBMCs), taken at new diagnosis, from a patient treated with antithyroid drugs. The CDR3 coding sequence is TGCAGTGCTAGAGATCTCAGGGAAGGAAATCAGCCCCAGCATTTT. Translating it yields CSARDLREGNQPQHF.